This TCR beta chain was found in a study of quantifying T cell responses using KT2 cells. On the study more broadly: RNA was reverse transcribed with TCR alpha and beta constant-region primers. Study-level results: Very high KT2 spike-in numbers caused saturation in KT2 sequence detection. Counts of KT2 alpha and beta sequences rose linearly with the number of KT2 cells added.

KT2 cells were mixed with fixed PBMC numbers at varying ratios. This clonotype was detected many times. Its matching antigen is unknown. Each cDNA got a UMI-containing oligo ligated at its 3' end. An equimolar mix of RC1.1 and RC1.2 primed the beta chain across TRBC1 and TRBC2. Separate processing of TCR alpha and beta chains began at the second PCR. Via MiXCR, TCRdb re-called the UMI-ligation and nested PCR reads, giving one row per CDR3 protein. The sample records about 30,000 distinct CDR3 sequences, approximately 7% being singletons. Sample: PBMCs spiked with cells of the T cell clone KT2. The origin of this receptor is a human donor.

DNA of the CDR3: TGCAGTGCTATGGCCGGTGGGACAGGGTCTAATTCACCCCTCCACTTT. Its translation is CSAMAGGTGSNSPLHF. J is TRBJ1-6 and V is TRBV20-1; TRBD1 matches at 9 bases. This CDR3 spans 16 amino acids. Germline V gene data show CDR1 as DFQATT and CDR2 as SNEGSKA (reference sequence). With 4 bases clipped from V and 6 bases from J, the junction kept 10 bases outside the gene matches.